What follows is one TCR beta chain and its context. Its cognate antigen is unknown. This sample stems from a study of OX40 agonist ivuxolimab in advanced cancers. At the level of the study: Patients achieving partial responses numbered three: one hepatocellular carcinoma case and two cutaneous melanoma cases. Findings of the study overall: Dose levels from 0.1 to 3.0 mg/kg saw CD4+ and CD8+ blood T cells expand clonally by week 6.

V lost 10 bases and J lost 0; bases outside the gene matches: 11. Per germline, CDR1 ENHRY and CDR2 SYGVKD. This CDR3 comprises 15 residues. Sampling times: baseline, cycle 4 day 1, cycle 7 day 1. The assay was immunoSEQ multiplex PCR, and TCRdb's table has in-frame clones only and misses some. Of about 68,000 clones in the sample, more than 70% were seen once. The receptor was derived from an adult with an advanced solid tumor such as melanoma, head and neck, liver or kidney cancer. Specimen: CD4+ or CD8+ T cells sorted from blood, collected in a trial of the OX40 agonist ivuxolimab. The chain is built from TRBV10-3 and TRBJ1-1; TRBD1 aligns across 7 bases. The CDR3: CASSTPQGVNTEAFF. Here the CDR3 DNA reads TGTGCCAGTTCTACCCCCCAGGGGGTGAACACTGAAGCTTTCTTT.